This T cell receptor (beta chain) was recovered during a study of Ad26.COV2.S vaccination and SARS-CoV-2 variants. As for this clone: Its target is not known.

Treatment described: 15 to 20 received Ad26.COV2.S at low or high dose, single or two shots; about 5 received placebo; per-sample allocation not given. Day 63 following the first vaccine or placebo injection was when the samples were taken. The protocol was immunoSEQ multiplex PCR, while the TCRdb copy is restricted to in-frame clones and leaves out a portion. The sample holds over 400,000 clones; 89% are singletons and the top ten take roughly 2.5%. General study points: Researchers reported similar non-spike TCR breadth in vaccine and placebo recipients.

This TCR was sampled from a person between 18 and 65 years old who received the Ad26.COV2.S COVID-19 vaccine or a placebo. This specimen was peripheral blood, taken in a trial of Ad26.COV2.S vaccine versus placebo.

CDR3 amino acids: CASSEPTKSNYGYTF. The CDR3 DNA follows: TGCGCCAGCAGTGAACCGACAAAGTCGAACTATGGCTACACCTTC. V gene TRBV10-1 combines with J gene TRBJ1-2; D gene ambiguous. CDR3 size: 15 residues. V gave up 3 bases and J gave up 2 bases, with 13 bases separating them. CDR1 and CDR2 from the germline V gene are WNHNN and SYGVQD (reference sequence).